Shown below are 11 T cell receptor beta chains from a single sample sequenced in a study of blood T cell repertoires in COVID-19. Only in-frame clones appear in the TCRdb table, and some are missing; sequencing was by immunoSEQ multiplex PCR. The repertoire consists of more than 200,000 clones, with approximately 82% occurring once and the leading ten covering about 7.4%. The sequenced material came from peripheral blood. The receptors stem from a woman aged 50 to 65 with acute or convalescent COVID-19.

The rearrangement joins TRBV2 to TRBJ2-1; 13 bases align to TRBD2. CDR1 and CDR2 from the germline V gene are SNHLY and FYNNEI. This CDR3 spans 15 amino acids. V lost 4 bases, J lost 9 bases, and 6 bases stayed unmatched. The CDR3 DNA sequence: TGTGCCAGCAGTGCCGGGACTAGCGGGATACCTGAGCAGTTCTTC. This codes for CASSAGTSGIPEQFF.

The chain carries TRBV6-4 and TRBJ2-2, with 11 bases aligning to TRBD1. The CDR3 contains 16 residues. CDR1 is MRHNA and CDR2 is SNTAGT in the germline V gene. Trimming removed 6 bases from V and 1 base from J; junction bases left unmatched: 4. The CDR3 sequence: CASSLGQGENTGELFF. The CDR3 region has the DNA TGTGCCAGCAGCCTGGGACAGGGGGAGAACACCGGGGAGCTGTTTTTT.

The sample holds one count of this clone. Here the CDR3 DNA reads TGTGCCAGCAGTTTAGCGGGACAGGGTTCAGAGACCCAGTACTTC. Residues: CASSLAGQGSETQYF. The J gene is TRBJ2-5, the V gene TRBV27, with 9 bases matching TRBD1. The ends lost 2 bases at V and 4 bases at J; junction bases unmatched: 5. This CDR3 comprises 15 residues. Germline V gene lookup returns CDR1 MNHEY and CDR2 SMNVEV (reference sequence).

This chain connects TRBV6-2 or TRBV6-3 to TRBJ1-5, with 9 positions matching TRBD1. The germline gives CDR1 MNHEY, CDR2 SVGEGT. The CDR3 is made up of 16 amino acids. V was pared by 2 bases and J by 7 bases, with 9 bases of the junction left unmatched. The CDR3 here is CASSYLGQGSGQPQHF. CDR3 DNA sequence: TGTGCCAGCAGTTACCTGGGACAGGGTTCAGGCCAGCCCCAGCATTTT.

The count of this clone is one. The chain recombines TRBV28 with TRBJ2-5; 10 bases line up with TRBD1. Germline CDR1 and CDR2: MDHEN and SYDVKM. The CDR3 length is 18 residues. V was clipped by 4 bases and J by 2 bases; unmatched bases: 13. CDR3 nucleotides: TGTGCCAGCAGTTCGGGACAGGGGATTTCCACCACACAAGAGACCCAGTACTTC. Protein: CASSSGQGISTTQETQYF.

The chain links TRBV30 to TRBJ2-1; TRBD1 matches 11 bases. The ends lost 8 bases at V and 6 bases at J; junction bases unmatched: 24. Germline V lookup: CDR1 GTSNPN, CDR2 SVGIG (reference sequence). The CDR3 sequence is 19 residues long. The CDR3 spells CAPWLSGTGGRKWGNEQFF. CDR3 sequence (DNA): TGTGCCCCTTGGCTCTCCGGGACAGGGGGGCGAAAGTGGGGCAATGAGCAGTTCTTC.

The table lists this clone with a few counts. The chain links TRBV19 to TRBJ2-7; D unclear. V was pared by 4 bases and J by 3 bases, with 10 bases between. Germline assignment: CDR1 LNHDA and CDR2 SQIVND (reference sequence). This CDR3 has 13 residues. The CDR3 coding sequence is TGTGCCAGTAGTACCAATTCACTCTACGAGCAGTACTTC. Translated: CASSTNSLYEQYF. Looking up the rest from reference TRBV19 and TRBJ2-7 gives the full variable domain: DGGITQSPKYLFRKEGQNVTLSCEQNLNHDAMYWYRQDPGQGLRLIYYSQIVNDFQKGDIAEGYSVSREKKESFPLTVTSAQKNPTAFYLCASSTNSLYEQYFGPGTRLTVT.

The gene calls are TRBV7-3 and TRBJ1-2; possible D gene TRBD1, 5 bases. V dropped 0 bases and J dropped 5 bases, with 7 bases sitting between them. Germline V lookup: CDR1 SGHTA, CDR2 FQGTGA. The CDR3 spans 13 residues. The CDR3 DNA reads as TGTGCCAGCAGCTTAACGTCAGGGTATGGCTACACCTTC. Its translation is CASSLTSGYGYTF.

The rearrangement uses TRBV29-1 and TRBJ2-7; D perhaps matches TRBD2 (5 bases). The V gene lost 1 base and the J gene lost 0 bases, with 7 bases spanning the gap. This CDR3 contains 13 residues. Germline V gives CDR1 SQVTM, CDR2 ANQGSEA. CDR3 nucleotide sequence: TGCAGCGTTGAAGGCCGGGGCTCCTACGAGCAGTACTTC. As protein: CSVEGRGSYEQYF.

The chain has TRBV4-1 and TRBJ1-4; 8 bases fit TRBD1. This CDR3 has 15 amino acids. CDR1 is MGHRA and CDR2 is YSYEKL in the germline V gene. V trimming: 0 bases; J trimming: 4 bases; junction bases outside the gene matches: 1. CDR3 amino acids: CASSQDDRGNEKLFF. The CDR3 DNA is TGCGCCAGCAGCCAAGATGACAGGGGTAATGAAAAACTGTTTTTT.

The chain carries TRBV28 and TRBJ1-6; 8 bases align to TRBD1. V was clipped by 6 bases and J by 7 bases; unmatched bases: 8. The CDR3 is 15 residues long. Germline V CDR1 and CDR2: MDHEN, SYDVKM. CDR3 loop: CASSVDRTGNSPLHF. As DNA, the CDR3 is TGTGCCAGCAGCGTTGATAGGACAGGGAATTCACCCCTCCACTTT.